This TCR beta chain was captured by sequencing in a study of T cell repertoires in cytomegalovirus infection. Across the whole study: Public TCR beta signatures marked donors with CMV infection and the matching HLA.

TCRdb processed the reads anew with MiXCR; each CDR3 protein has one entry. Among under 200,000 distinct CDR3 sequences listed, under 30% were seen once. Germline CDR1 and CDR2: SGHRS and YFSETQ. The CDR3 contains 14 residues. Trimming removed 0 bases from V and 8 bases from J, with 12 bases in between. The material sequenced was PBMCs. The clonotype was recovered from a human donor in good health (CMV status not recorded). Some clones in this sample may be carry-over from other donors' samples. V is TRBV5-1 and J is TRBJ2-1; D might be TRBD2 (7 bases). This CDR3 reads CASSLDRAGDEQFF. In DNA form, the CDR3 reads TGCGCCAGCAGCTTGGACAGGGCGGGAGATGAGCAGTTCTTC.